The 18 T cell receptor beta chains below were found in one sample sequenced in a study of immune cell composition in non-small cell lung cancer. Using immunoSEQ multiplex PCR, the repertoire was profiled, and TCRdb retains in-frame clones only, with some absent. Of a few thousand clones listed, roughly 70% are singletons. Normal lung sampling was at least 3 cm from the tumour, as distant as possible. The sequencing sample was made of non-adjacent lung tissue. The receptor source for this set is a human donor with non-small cell lung cancer.

V and J are TRBV6-1 and TRBJ1-4; 9 nucleotides agree with TRBD1. The CDR3 runs to 15 residues. Germline-derived CDR1 and CDR2 are MNHNS and SASEGT. V lost 3 bases, J lost 10 bases, and 9 bases stayed unmatched. The CDR3 sequence: CASSDVGQGYGKLFF. As DNA, the CDR3 is TGTGCCAGCAGTGATGTGGGACAGGGCTATGGAAAACTGTTTTTT.

The chain combines TRBV7-6 with TRBJ2-7; the D is unclear. From germline, CDR1 is SGHVS and CDR2 FNYEAQ. The V gene lost 5 bases and the J gene lost 4 bases, with 6 bases spanning the gap. This CDR3 is built from 11 residues. As DNA, the CDR3 is TGTGCCAGCAGCCTGACATACGAGCAGTACTTC. This sequence encodes CASSLTYEQYF.

By its share, this clone is large (0.1 to 1%). The J gene is TRBJ1-1, the V gene TRBV4-1, with 12 positions matching TRBD1. The CDR3 length is 16 residues. The V gene end was trimmed by 3 bases and the J gene end by 6 bases; junction bases not matched to a gene: 8. CDR1 MGHRA and CDR2 YSYEKL come from the germline V gene. The CDR3 nucleotides read TGCGCCAGCAGCCAGCCTCCGGGACAGGGGGCCGCTGAAGCTTTCTTT. This sequence encodes CASSQPPGQGAAEAFF.

The chain employs TRBV5-4 and TRBJ2-2, with a weak D call TRBD2 (5 bases). The CDR3 loop spans 16 amino acids. The germline CDR1 and CDR2 sequences are SGHNT and YYREEE (reference sequence). V lost 2 bases and J lost 0, with 11 bases in between. CDR3 nucleotides: TGTGCCAGCAGCTTTAGAGGGTCCGCGAACACCGGGGAGCTGTTTTTT. It specifies CASSFRGSANTGELFF.

The table lists this clone with a few counts. This sequence joins TRBV4-2 and TRBJ1-2; weak D call: TRBD1 (6 bases). Trimming removed 1 base at V and 8 bases at J, with 20 bases between. The CDR3 length is 16 residues. Germline V lookup: CDR1 LGHNA, CDR2 YNFKEQ. DNA for the CDR3: TGTGCCAGCAGCCAAGGCGGAACCACAGGGTTTGGAGGCTACACCTTC. Translating gives CASSQGGTTGFGGYTF.

The chain employs TRBV16 and TRBJ2-7, with D possibly being TRBD1 (6 bases). This CDR3 contains 13 residues. Trimming cost V 3 bases and J 0 bases, with 6 bases left between them. Germline values: CDR1 KGHSY, CDR2 FQNENV. The CDR3, as DNA: TGTGCCAGCAGCCAGGGGGCCTCCTACGAGCAGTACTTC. It yields the protein CASSQGASYEQYF.

The J gene is TRBJ1-3, the V gene TRBV9; D uncertain. Trimming stripped 4 bases from V and 0 bases from J, with 14 bases between. Germline values: CDR1 SGDLS, CDR2 YYNGEE. There are 16 residues in the CDR3. The CDR3 DNA reads as TGTGCCAGCAGCCCAGGAGGGTTCAGCTCTGGAAACACCATATATTTT. Translated, it gives CASSPGGFSSGNTIYF.

This chain connects TRBV6-5 to TRBJ2-7; D might be TRBD2 (6 bases). Trimming pared 7 bases from V and 1 base from J, leaving 14 bases between. CDR1 and CDR2 from the germline V gene are MNHEY and SVGAGI. The CDR3 runs to 14 residues. The CDR3 coding sequence is TGTGCCAGCAAGGAGGGAAGTGGATCCTACGAGCAGTACTTC. It encodes CASKEGSGSYEQYF.

Only one count was recorded for this clone. This chain uses TRBV11-2 with TRBJ1-5, with 7 bases that match TRBD1. Germline-derived CDR1 and CDR2 are SGHAT and FQNNGV. The CDR3 has 13 residues. Trimming removed 6 bases from V and 5 bases from J; junction bases left unmatched: 4. In nucleotides, the CDR3 is TGTGCCAGCAGTTCTGACAGGGATCAGCCCCAGCATTTT. Its translation is CASSSDRDQPQHF.

J is TRBJ1-5 and V is TRBV6-1; D is perhaps TRBD1 (5 bases). This CDR3 is built from 15 residues. Germline V gene sequence: CDR1 MNHNS, CDR2 SASEGT. The V end lost 3 bases, the J end lost 3 bases, and 12 bases lay between the germline ends. The CDR3 spells CASSEQGRPNQPQHF. CDR3 coding DNA: TGTGCCAGCAGTGAGCAGGGAAGGCCCAATCAGCCCCAGCATTTT.

This clone was seen a single time. The chain combines TRBV29-1 with TRBJ1-4; 7 bases align to TRBD1. V lost 7 bases, J lost 8 bases, and 7 bases stayed unmatched. This CDR3 contains 12 residues. The germline gives CDR1 SQVTM, CDR2 ANQGSEA. The CDR3 is CSARQGSEKLFF. DNA of the CDR3: TGCAGCGCGCGACAGGGTAGCGAAAAACTGTTTTTT.

The J gene is TRBJ2-7, the V gene TRBV6-1, with a tentative D call TRBD2 (6 bases). Looked up from germline, CDR1 is MNHNS and CDR2 is SASEGT. This CDR3 is built from 14 residues. V was trimmed by 7 bases and J by 1 base, leaving 14 bases between them. The CDR3 here is CASKEGSGSYEQYF. The CDR3 DNA reads as TGTGCCAGCAAGGAGGGAAGTGGATCCTACGAGCAGTACTTC.

This chain uses TRBV9 with TRBJ1-6; the D is unclear. The length of the CDR3 is 15 residues. Trimming removed 2 bases from V and 10 bases from J, with 16 bases in between. Germline CDR1 and CDR2: SGDLS and YYNGEE. The CDR3 spells CASSVLEGSGSPLHF. The CDR3 DNA reads as TGTGCCAGCAGCGTTTTGGAGGGATCGGGCTCACCCCTCCACTTT.

The V gene is TRBV7-2, the J gene TRBJ1-2; 7 bases align to TRBD1. CDR1 and CDR2 (germline): SGHTA, FQGNSA. The V and J ends lost 5 bases and 8 bases, in that order; junction bases with no gene match: 8. This CDR3 has 13 amino acids. This chain's CDR3 is CASSAGQPQGYTF. The CDR3 bases are TGTGCCAGCAGCGCGGGACAGCCCCAGGGCTACACCTTC.

This clone appeared a few times. The chain is built from TRBV7-9 and TRBJ1-2; tentative D call: TRBD1 (5 bases). V gave up 3 bases and J gave up 4 bases, with 21 bases separating them. This CDR3 comprises 17 residues. The V gene's germline CDR1 is SEHNR and CDR2 FQNEAQ (reference sequence). The CDR3 sequence: CASSFFLEGPRIYGYTF. The CDR3, as DNA: TGTGCCAGCAGCTTCTTCCTGGAGGGACCGAGGATCTATGGCTACACCTTC.

The V and J genes are TRBV6-1 and TRBJ2-1; D may be TRBD1 (6 bases). Trimming stripped 6 bases from V and 7 bases from J, with 13 bases between. In germline, CDR1 is MNHNS, CDR2 SASEGT. The CDR3 runs to 13 residues. CDR3: CASSGQQVNEQFF. The CDR3 DNA sequence: TGTGCCAGCAGCGGACAGCAAGTTAATGAGCAGTTCTTC.

The chain links TRBV18 to TRBJ1-1; unclear D gene. Trimming stripped 2 bases from V and 0 bases from J, with 7 bases between. The CDR3 extends over 14 amino acids. Germline assignment: CDR1 KGHSH and CDR2 LQKENI. CDR3 residues: CASSPELVNTEAFF. CDR3 coding DNA: TGTGCCAGCTCACCAGAACTCGTGAACACTGAAGCTTTCTTT.

This clone was seen only a few times. The J gene is TRBJ2-2, the V gene TRBV6-4; 7 nucleotides agree with TRBD1. Trimming cost V 5 bases and J 5 bases; bases outside gene matches: 5. The CDR3 runs to 14 residues. The germline V gene encodes CDR1 MRHNA and CDR2 SNTAGT. This chain's CDR3 is CASSTTGETGELFF. For the CDR3, the DNA is TGTGCCAGCAGTACTACAGGGGAAACCGGGGAGCTGTTTTTT.